This is a list of T cell receptor beta chains from one sample in a study of vaccination and CD4 T cells after COVID-19. Their antigen targets remain unknown. TCRdb re-analysed the PCR reads in MiXCR, keeping a single row per CDR3 protein. The data show over 20,000 distinct CDR3 sequences, with around two fifths seen just once and 30% held by the top ten. Sequencing used CD4+ T cells from blood, cultured in vitro, obtained about 7 months after SARS-CoV-2 vaccination. The receptor source for this set is a human donor who had recovered from COVID-19. The CDR3 runs from the conserved cysteine through the conserved F or W. Each record gives: CDR3 protein, V gene, CDR3 length, J gene.

CDR3aa: CASSLQRGVETQYF; v_gene: TRBV7-2; len: 14; j_gene: TRBJ2-5
CDR3aa: CSVSATNEKLFF; v_gene: TRBV20-1; len: 12; j_gene: TRBJ1-4
CDR3aa: CAISEAGPPSGSPLHF; v_gene: TRBV10-3; len: 16; j_gene: TRBJ1-6
CDR3aa: CASSSTGASYEQYF; v_gene: TRBV7-8; len: 14; j_gene: TRBJ2-7
CDR3aa: CSASAGAEQYF; v_gene: TRBV20-1; len: 11; j_gene: TRBJ2-7
CDR3aa: CASSYSPGQLNYGYTF; v_gene: TRBV6-5; len: 16; j_gene: TRBJ1-2
CDR3aa: CASSERGQSEAFF; v_gene: TRBV6-1; len: 13; j_gene: TRBJ1-1
CDR3aa: CASSFIGRGIREETQYF; v_gene: TRBV28; len: 17; j_gene: TRBJ2-5
CDR3aa: CASRRSSYEQYF; v_gene: TRBV6-1; len: 12; j_gene: TRBJ2-7
CDR3aa: CASRWTPLNTDTQYF; v_gene: TRBV7-3; len: 15; j_gene: TRBJ2-3
CDR3aa: CASSLDVVTEAFF; v_gene: TRBV7-8; len: 13; j_gene: TRBJ1-1
CDR3aa: CSAADSRNYGYTF; v_gene: TRBV20-1; len: 13; j_gene: TRBJ1-2
CDR3aa: CASSLFRSNAPNTEAFF; v_gene: TRBV7-2; len: 17; j_gene: TRBJ1-1
CDR3aa: CASSYTGAGANVLTF; v_gene: TRBV7-2; len: 15; j_gene: TRBJ2-6
CDR3aa: CASSGTSMETQYF; v_gene: TRBV7-8; len: 13; j_gene: TRBJ2-5
CDR3aa: CASTPRGWTSGRVGNEQFF; v_gene: TRBV7-8; len: 19; j_gene: TRBJ2-1
CDR3aa: CSASGDTDTQYF; v_gene: TRBV20-1; len: 12; j_gene: TRBJ2-3
CDR3aa: CSAFTSGGAANNEQFF; v_gene: TRBV20-1; len: 16; j_gene: TRBJ2-1
CDR3aa: CASSFTGKVEWIETQYF; v_gene: TRBV7-8; len: 17; j_gene: TRBJ2-5
CDR3aa: CASSSPSGAGELFF; v_gene: TRBV7-3; len: 14; j_gene: TRBJ2-2
CDR3aa: CASSLRLAGGETQYF; v_gene: TRBV2; len: 15; j_gene: TRBJ2-5
CDR3aa: CASSDTGRTYEQYF; v_gene: TRBV6-1; len: 14; j_gene: TRBJ2-7
CDR3aa: CSATKGDLPLYEQYF; v_gene: TRBV20-1; len: 15; j_gene: TRBJ2-7
CDR3aa: CASAQGANYGYTF; v_gene: TRBV18; len: 13; j_gene: TRBJ1-2
CDR3aa: CASSLVRGSMNTEAFF; v_gene: TRBV11-3; len: 16; j_gene: TRBJ1-1
CDR3aa: CASSFPAEDSGRRYEQYF; v_gene: TRBV27; len: 18; j_gene: TRBJ2-7
CDR3aa: CASSLAGEYEQYF; v_gene: TRBV7-2; len: 13; j_gene: TRBJ2-7
CDR3aa: CASSQGNQPQHF; v_gene: TRBV12-3/TRBV12-4; len: 12; j_gene: TRBJ1-5
CDR3aa: CSALSSTDTQYF; v_gene: TRBV20-1; len: 12; j_gene: TRBJ2-3
CDR3aa: CSARDSRTGFTGELFF; v_gene: TRBV20-1; len: 16; j_gene: TRBJ2-2
CDR3aa: CASSEGWELGYGYTF; v_gene: TRBV6-1; len: 15; j_gene: TRBJ1-2
CDR3aa: CASSRRLAAPYEQYF; v_gene: TRBV7-2; len: 15; j_gene: TRBJ2-7
CDR3aa: CSASTPRGSPLHF; v_gene: TRBV20-1; len: 13; j_gene: TRBJ1-6
CDR3aa: CASGPRGSSGAQETQYF; v_gene: TRBV11-3; len: 17; j_gene: TRBJ2-5
CDR3aa: CATSSYGTGLQETQYF; v_gene: TRBV15; len: 16; j_gene: TRBJ2-5
CDR3aa: CASSPGGAWDTEAFF; v_gene: TRBV6-1; len: 15; j_gene: TRBJ1-1
CDR3aa: CASSGSKKANYGYTF; v_gene: TRBV10-2; len: 15; j_gene: TRBJ1-2
CDR3aa: CASRRGDRGEGEQYF; v_gene: TRBV6-1; len: 15; j_gene: TRBJ2-7
CDR3aa: CASSGMAYNSPLHF; v_gene: TRBV7-2; len: 14; j_gene: TRBJ1-6
CDR3aa: CATGRSGVDSPLHF; v_gene: TRBV19; len: 14; j_gene: TRBJ1-6
CDR3aa: CATSDLTDREGTDTQYF; v_gene: TRBV24-1; len: 17; j_gene: TRBJ2-3
CDR3aa: CASSSWTLAGETQYF; v_gene: TRBV7-6; len: 15; j_gene: TRBJ2-5
CDR3aa: CASSLESASPLHF; v_gene: TRBV7-2; len: 13; j_gene: TRBJ1-6
CDR3aa: CSANKGASNTEAFF; v_gene: TRBV20-1; len: 14; j_gene: TRBJ1-1
CDR3aa: CASSDRDSDYTF; v_gene: TRBV6-2/TRBV6-3; len: 12; j_gene: TRBJ1-2
CDR3aa: CSATGLAGSPGNEQFF; v_gene: TRBV20-1; len: 16; j_gene: TRBJ2-1